This is a list of T cell receptor beta chains from one sample in a study of T cell changes during pregnancy in multiple sclerosis. This table comes from immunoSEQ multiplex PCR, and its TCRdb copy is limited to in-frame clones, with some not included. Among about 120,000 clones listed, 90% to 95% were seen once. The sequences come from peripheral blood, collected before pregnancy. These receptors were obtained from a female donor with multiple sclerosis, enrolled in a pregnancy study. CDR3s include the opening cysteine and the closing phenylalanine or tryptophan. D genes are given only for firm matches.

V: TRBV18
D: TRBD1
J: TRBJ2-5
CDR3: CASSPRQGTGETQYF
DNA: TGTGCCAGCTCACCCCGACAGGGGACGGGAGAGACCCAGTACTTC

V: TRBV7-8
D: NA
J: TRBJ1-5
CDR3: CASSSWGGQGNQPQHF
DNA: TGTGCCAGCAGCTCCTGGGGAGGTCAGGGCAATCAGCCCCAGCATTTT

V: TRBV7-9
D: TRBD1
J: TRBJ1-1
CDR3: CASSFPGTGVEDAFF
DNA: TGTGCCAGCAGCTTTCCCGGGACAGGGGTTGAGGATGCTTTCTTT

V: TRBV27
D: TRBD1
J: TRBJ2-5
CDR3: CASSPRTGVFQETQYF
DNA: TGTGCCAGCAGTCCCCGGACAGGAGTGTTCCAAGAGACCCAGTACTTC

V: TRBV5-4
D: NA
J: TRBJ1-2
CDR3: CASSRRGNYGYTF
DNA: TGTGCCAGCAGCCGACGAGGTAACTATGGCTACACCTTC

V: TRBV9
D: TRBD1
J: TRBJ1-5
CDR3: CASSTGDNQPQHF
DNA: TGTGCCAGCAGCACAGGGGACAATCAGCCCCAGCATTTT

V: TRBV28
D: TRBD1
J: TRBJ2-5
CDR3: CASSAAGGETQYF
DNA: TGTGCCAGCAGTGCGGCAGGGGGAGAGACCCAGTACTTC

V: TRBV30
D: TRBD2
J: TRBJ2-7
CDR3: CAWSVKGTKYEQYF
DNA: TGTGCCTGGAGTGTAAAGGGGACTAAATACGAGCAGTACTTC

V: TRBV4-1
D: TRBD2
J: TRBJ2-7
CDR3: CASSLTSGGDEQYF
DNA: TGCGCCAGCAGTCTGACTAGCGGAGGGGACGAGCAGTACTTC

V: TRBV27
D: TRBD1
J: TRBJ1-2
CDR3: CASSLESRDRGRGYGYTF
DNA: TGTGCCAGCAGTCTAGAGTCCCGGGACAGGGGGCGGGGTTATGGCTACACCTTC

V: TRBV5-4
D: NA
J: TRBJ1-2
CDR3: CASTSLWELSYTF
DNA: TGTGCCAGCACTTCCCTGTGGGAGTTGAGCTACACCTTC

V: TRBV30
D: NA
J: TRBJ1-2
CDR3: CAWSLRGNDGYTF
DNA: TGTGCCTGGAGTTTACGGGGGAACGATGGCTACACCTTC

V: TRBV7-9
D: NA
J: TRBJ2-1
CDR3: CASSFSDSSYNEQFF
DNA: TGTGCCAGCAGCTTTAGCGATTCCTCCTACAATGAGCAGTTCTTC

V: TRBV19
D: TRBD2
J: TRBJ2-7
CDR3: CASSIQHSETSGTYEQYF
DNA: TGTGCCAGTAGTATCCAACATAGCGAGACTAGCGGGACCTACGAGCAGTACTTC

V: TRBV7-3
D: NA
J: TRBJ2-4
CDR3: CASSLLPGVGIQYF
DNA: TGTGCCAGCAGCTTACTTCCGGGAGTGGGTATTCAGTACTTC

V: TRBV19
D: TRBD1
J: TRBJ1-5
CDR3: CASSISQGGNQPQHF
DNA: TGTGCCAGTAGTATTAGTCAGGGGGGCAATCAGCCCCAGCATTTT

V: TRBV7-7
D: NA
J: TRBJ1-5
CDR3: CASSLDRGQPQHF
DNA: TGTGCCAGCAGCTTAGATCGCGGTCAGCCCCAGCATTTT

V: TRBV30
D: TRBD2
J: TRBJ2-1
CDR3: CAWTSGRGYNEQFF
DNA: TGTGCCTGGACTAGCGGGAGGGGGTACAATGAGCAGTTCTTC

V: TRBV7-2
D: NA
J: TRBJ2-1
CDR3: CASSWSGGDNEQFF
DNA: TGTGCCAGCAGCTGGAGTGGAGGGGACAATGAGCAGTTCTTC

V: TRBV6-5
D: TRBD2
J: TRBJ2-5
CDR3: CAIRTSGQETQYF
DNA: TGTGCCATCCGGACTAGCGGACAAGAGACCCAGTACTTC